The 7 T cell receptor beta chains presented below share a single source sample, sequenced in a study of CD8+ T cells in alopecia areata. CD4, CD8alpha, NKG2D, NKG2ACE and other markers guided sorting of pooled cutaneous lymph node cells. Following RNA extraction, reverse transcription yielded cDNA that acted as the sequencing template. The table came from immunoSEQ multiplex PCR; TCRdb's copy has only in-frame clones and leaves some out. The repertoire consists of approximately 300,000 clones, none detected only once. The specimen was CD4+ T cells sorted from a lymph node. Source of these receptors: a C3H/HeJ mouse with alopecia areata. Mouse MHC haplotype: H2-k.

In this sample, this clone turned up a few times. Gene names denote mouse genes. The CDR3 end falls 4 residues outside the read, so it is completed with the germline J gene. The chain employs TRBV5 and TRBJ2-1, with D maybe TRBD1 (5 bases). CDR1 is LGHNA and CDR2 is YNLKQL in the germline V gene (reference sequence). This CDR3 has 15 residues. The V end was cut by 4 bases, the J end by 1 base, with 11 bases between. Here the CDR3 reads CASSRQYRNYAEQFF. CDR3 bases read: TGTGCCAGCAGCCGCCAGTACAGGAACTATGCT.

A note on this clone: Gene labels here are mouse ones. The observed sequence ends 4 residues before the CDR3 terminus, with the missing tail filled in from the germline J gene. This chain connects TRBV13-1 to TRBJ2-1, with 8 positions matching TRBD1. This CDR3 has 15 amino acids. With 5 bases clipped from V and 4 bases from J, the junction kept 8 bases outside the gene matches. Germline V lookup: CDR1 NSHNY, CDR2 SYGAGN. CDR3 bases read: TGTGCCAGCAGGCAACGGACAGGGAGGTATGCT. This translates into CASRQRTGRYA. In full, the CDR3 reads CASRQRTGRYAEQFF.

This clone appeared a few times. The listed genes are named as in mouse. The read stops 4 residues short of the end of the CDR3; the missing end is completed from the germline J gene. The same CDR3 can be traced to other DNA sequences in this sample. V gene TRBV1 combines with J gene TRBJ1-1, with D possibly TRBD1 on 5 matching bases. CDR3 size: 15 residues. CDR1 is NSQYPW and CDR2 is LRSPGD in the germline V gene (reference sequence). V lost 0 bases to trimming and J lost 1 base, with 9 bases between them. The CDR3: CTCSADGQGNTEVFF. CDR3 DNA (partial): TGCACCTGCAGTGCAGATGGGCAGGGGAACACA.

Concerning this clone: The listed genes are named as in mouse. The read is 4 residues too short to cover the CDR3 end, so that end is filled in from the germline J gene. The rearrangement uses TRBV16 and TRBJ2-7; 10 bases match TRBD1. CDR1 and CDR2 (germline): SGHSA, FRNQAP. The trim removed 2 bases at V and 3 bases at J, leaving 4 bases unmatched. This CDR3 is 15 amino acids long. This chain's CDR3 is CASSLSGTGVYEQYF. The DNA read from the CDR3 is TGTGCAAGCAGCTTATCCGGGACAGGGGTCTAT.

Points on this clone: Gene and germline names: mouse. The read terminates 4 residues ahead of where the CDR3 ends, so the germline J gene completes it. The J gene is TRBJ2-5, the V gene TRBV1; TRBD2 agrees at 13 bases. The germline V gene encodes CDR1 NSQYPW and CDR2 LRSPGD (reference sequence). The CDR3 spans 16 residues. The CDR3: CTCSVPGLGGGDTQYF. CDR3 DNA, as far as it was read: TGCACCTGCAGTGTTCCGGGACTGGGGGGGGGAGAC.

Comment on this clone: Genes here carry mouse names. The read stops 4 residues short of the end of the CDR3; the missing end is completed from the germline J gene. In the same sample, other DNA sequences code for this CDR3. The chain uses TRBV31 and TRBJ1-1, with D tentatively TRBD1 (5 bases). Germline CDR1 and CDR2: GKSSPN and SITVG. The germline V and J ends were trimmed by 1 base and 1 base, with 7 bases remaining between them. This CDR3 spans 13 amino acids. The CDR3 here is CAWSPGQNTEVFF. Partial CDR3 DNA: TGTGCCTGGAGTCCCGGACAAAACACA.

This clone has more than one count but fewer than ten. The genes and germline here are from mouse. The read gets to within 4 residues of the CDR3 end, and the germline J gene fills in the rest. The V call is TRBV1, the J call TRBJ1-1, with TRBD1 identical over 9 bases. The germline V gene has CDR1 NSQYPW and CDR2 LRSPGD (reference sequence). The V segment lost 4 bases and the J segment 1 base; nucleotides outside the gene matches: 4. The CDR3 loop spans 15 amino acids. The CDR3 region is CTCSGTGDGNTEVFF. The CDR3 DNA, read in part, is TGCACCTGCAGTGGGACAGGGGACGGGAACACA. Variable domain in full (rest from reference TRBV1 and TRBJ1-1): VTLLEQNPRWRLVPRGQAVNLRCILKNSQYPWMSWYQQDLQKQLQWLFTLRSPGDKEVKSLPGADYLATRVTDTELRLQVANMSQGRTLYCTCSGTGDGNTEVFFGKGTRLTVV.